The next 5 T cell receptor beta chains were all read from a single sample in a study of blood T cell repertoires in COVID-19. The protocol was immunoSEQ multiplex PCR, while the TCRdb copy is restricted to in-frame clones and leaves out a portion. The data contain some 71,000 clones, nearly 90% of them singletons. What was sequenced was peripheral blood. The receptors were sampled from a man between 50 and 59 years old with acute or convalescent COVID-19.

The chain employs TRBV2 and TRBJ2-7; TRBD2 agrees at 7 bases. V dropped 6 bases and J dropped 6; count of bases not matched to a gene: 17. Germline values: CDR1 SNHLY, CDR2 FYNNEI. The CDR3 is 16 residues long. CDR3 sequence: CASSARQGLVQSEQYF. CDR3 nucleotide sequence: TGTGCCAGCAGCGCACGCCAAGGACTAGTTCAAAGCGAGCAGTACTTC.

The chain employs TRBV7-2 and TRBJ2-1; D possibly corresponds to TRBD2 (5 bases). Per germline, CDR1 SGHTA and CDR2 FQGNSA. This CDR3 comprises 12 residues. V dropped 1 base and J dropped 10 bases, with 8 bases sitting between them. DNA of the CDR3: TGTGCCAGCAGCTTAGTGCCGGGAGAGCAGTTCTTC. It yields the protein CASSLVPGEQFF.

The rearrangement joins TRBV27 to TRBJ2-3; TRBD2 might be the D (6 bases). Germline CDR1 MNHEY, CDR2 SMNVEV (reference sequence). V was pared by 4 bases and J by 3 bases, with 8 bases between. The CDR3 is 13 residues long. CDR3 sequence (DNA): TGTGCCAGCAGTTCCGGACTAACAGATACGCAGTATTTT. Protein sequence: CASSSGLTDTQYF.

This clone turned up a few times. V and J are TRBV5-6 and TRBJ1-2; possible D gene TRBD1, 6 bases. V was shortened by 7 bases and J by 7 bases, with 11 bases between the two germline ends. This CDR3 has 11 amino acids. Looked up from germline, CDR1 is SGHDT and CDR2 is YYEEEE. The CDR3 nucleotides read TGTGCCAGCTACAGGGATAGTGGCTACACCTTC. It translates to CASYRDSGYTF.

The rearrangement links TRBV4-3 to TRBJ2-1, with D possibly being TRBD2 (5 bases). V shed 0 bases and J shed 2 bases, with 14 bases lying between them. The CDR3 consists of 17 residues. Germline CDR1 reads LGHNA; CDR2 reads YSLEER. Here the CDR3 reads CASSQELPGSTYNEQFF. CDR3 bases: TGCGCCAGCAGCCAAGAATTACCGGGAAGCACCTACAATGAGCAGTTCTTC.